This TCR beta chain was documented in a study of cytomegalovirus exposure and HLA in healthy donors. Primers included in the PCR were 60 Vbeta and 13 Jbeta primers. The data were produced by immunoSEQ multiplex PCR, yet TCRdb's version contains in-frame clones alone and is incomplete. Among approximately 260,000 clones listed, over 90% were seen once. Study-level points and caveats: HLA restriction was apparent for most CMV-associated TCR beta chains in a later analysis.

The CDR3 contains 18 residues. The J segment lost 1 base and the V segment lost 3 bases, leaving 12 bases of the junction unmatched. Germline loops: CDR1 SGHTA, CDR2 FQGNSA. Comments on this clone: Its matching antigen is unknown.

Material: PBMCs. This clonotype was sampled from a girl between 2 and 10 years old in good health and CMV-seronegative. The chain recombines TRBV7-2 with TRBJ2-3; 8 positions agree with TRBD2. The CDR3 loop is CASSLFGGSGTRTDTQYF. CDR3 DNA: TGTGCCAGCAGCTTGTTTGGTGGTAGCGGGACCCGCACAGATACGCAGTATTTT.